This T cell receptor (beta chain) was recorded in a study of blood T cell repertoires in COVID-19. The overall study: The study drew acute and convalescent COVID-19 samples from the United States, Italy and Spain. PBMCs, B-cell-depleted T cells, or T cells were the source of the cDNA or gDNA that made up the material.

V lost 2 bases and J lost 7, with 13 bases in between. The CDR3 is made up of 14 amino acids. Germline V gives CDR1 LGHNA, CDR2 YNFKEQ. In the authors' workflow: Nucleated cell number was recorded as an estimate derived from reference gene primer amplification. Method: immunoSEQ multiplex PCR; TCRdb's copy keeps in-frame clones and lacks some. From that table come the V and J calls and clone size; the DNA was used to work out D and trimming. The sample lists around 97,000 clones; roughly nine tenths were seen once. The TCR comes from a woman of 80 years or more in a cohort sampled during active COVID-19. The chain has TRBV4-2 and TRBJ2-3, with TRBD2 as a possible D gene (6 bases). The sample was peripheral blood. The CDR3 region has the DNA TGTGCCAGCAGCCAAAACGTGGCGGGATATACGCAGTATTTT. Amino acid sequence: CASSQNVAGYTQYF.